This T cell receptor (beta chain) was recovered during a study of blood T cell repertoires in COVID-19. Germline trimming cut 4 bases from V and 4 bases from J; bases unmatched to any gene: 7. The CDR3 runs 17 residues. Per the germline V gene, CDR1 is MGHDK and CDR2 is SYGVNS. The protocol was immunoSEQ multiplex PCR, while the TCRdb copy is restricted to in-frame clones and leaves out a portion. This sample has some 320,000 clones, with about 87% found just once. The sample was peripheral blood. The source is a woman aged 45 to 65 who had recovered from COVID-19. This chain uses TRBV25-1 with TRBJ2-3, with 14 bases identical to TRBD2. The CDR3 DNA is TGTGCCAGCAGTGCCGGGACTAGCGGGAGTTTGGCAGATACGCAGTATTTT. This translates into CASSAGTSGSLADTQYF.